A single sample is the source of the 27 T cell receptor beta chains below, sequenced in a study of vaccination effects on CD4 cells after COVID-19. The protocol was immunoSEQ multiplex PCR, while the TCRdb copy is restricted to in-frame clones and leaves out a portion. The repertoire holds 45,000 to 75,000 clones, with approximately 80% as singletons. Cells that had been cultured for 10 days were the source of isolated CD4+ T cells. These receptors' targets are unknown. Specimen: CD4+ T cells from PBMCs cultured without peptide, collected before COVID-19 vaccination. Receptors were obtained from a human donor who received a COVID-19 vaccine.

The chain employs TRBV19 and TRBJ1-1, with D possibly matching TRBD1 (5 bases). The CDR3 spans 14 residues. Trimming removed 7 bases from V and 2 bases from J, with 14 bases in between. Germline lookup yields CDR1 LNHDA and CDR2 SQIVND (reference sequence). The CDR3 region has the DNA TGTGCCAGTACCCCAATGGGGCGTAACACTGAAGCTTTCTTT. Protein sequence: CASTPMGRNTEAFF.

The rearrangement uses TRBV12-3 or TRBV12-4 and TRBJ2-3; TRBD2 might be the D (5 bases). The V end lost 4 bases, the J end lost 6 bases, and 5 bases lay between the germline ends. This CDR3 is built from 11 residues. In DNA form, the CDR3 reads TGTGCCAGCAGTTCGGGGGATACGCAGTATTTT. Protein product: CASSSGDTQYF.

The genes are TRBV24-1 and TRBJ2-1; 7 nucleotides line up with TRBD1. The CDR3 runs to 16 residues. The J segment lost 7 bases and the V segment lost 9 bases, leaving 17 bases of the junction unmatched. CDR1 KGHDR and CDR2 SFDVKD come from the germline V gene. In DNA, the CDR3 is TGTGCCACCTCCTCCCCCCCTGGGACAGCCGTGAATGAGCAGTTCTTC. Its protein product is CATSSPPGTAVNEQFF.

V and J are TRBV12-3 or TRBV12-4 and TRBJ1-1; 7 positions match TRBD1. Germline trimming cut 4 bases from V and 11 bases from J; bases unmatched to any gene: 7. The CDR3 runs 12 residues. The CDR3 bases are TGTGCCAGCAGTTCGCGACAGGGCAGGGCTTTCTTT. The encoded protein is CASSSRQGRAFF.

This sequence joins TRBV4-2 and TRBJ1-1, with D uncertain. With 4 bases removed from V and 4 bases from J, the gap between germline ends came to 16 bases. Germline assignment: CDR1 LGHNA and CDR2 YNFKEQ. This CDR3 has 15 amino acids. The CDR3, as DNA: TGTGCCAGCAGCCTCCTGCCCGAGGTTGGCACTGAAGCTTTCTTT. Protein product: CASSLLPEVGTEAFF.

This chain uses TRBV6-6 with TRBJ2-1, with TRBD1 as a possible D gene (6 bases). Germline V gene lookup returns CDR1 MNHNY and CDR2 SVGAGI (reference sequence). The CDR3 totals 15 residues. Between the trimmed V and J ends, which lost 6 bases and 5 bases, there was a span of 17 bases. The CDR3 sequence: CASRENRVIHNEQFF. The DNA of the CDR3 is TGTGCCAGCAGGGAAAACAGGGTTATCCACAATGAGCAGTTCTTC.

The chain combines TRBV6-1 with TRBJ2-6, with no clear D. This CDR3 has 16 residues. Germline V lookup: CDR1 MNHNS, CDR2 SASEGT. V gave up 0 bases and J gave up 0 bases, with 6 bases separating them. The CDR3 sequence: CASSEARHSGANVLTF. The CDR3 nucleotides are TGTGCCAGCAGTGAAGCGAGACACTCTGGGGCCAACGTCCTGACTTTC.

The rearrangement uses TRBV7-8 and TRBJ2-2; D perhaps matches TRBD2 (5 bases). CDR3 length: 15 amino acids. V was shortened by 2 bases and J by 4 bases, with 11 bases between the two germline ends. Germline loops: CDR1 SGHVS, CDR2 FQNEAQ. The CDR3 DNA reads TGTGCCAGCAGCTTAAGAGGGATGCCCACCGGGGAGCTGTTTTTT. Protein sequence: CASSLRGMPTGELFF.

This clone was seen a handful of times. This chain uses TRBV24-1 with TRBJ1-5; D not resolved. This CDR3 has 14 residues. The V end lost 9 bases, the J end lost 0 bases, and 11 bases lay between the germline ends. The V gene's germline CDR1 is KGHDR and CDR2 SFDVKD. The CDR3 DNA follows: TGTGCCACCGGGCAGGAGCATAGCAATCAGCCCCAGCATTTT. This gives the protein CATGQEHSNQPQHF.

The chain joins TRBV30 to TRBJ1-2; D gene ambiguous. V lost 1 base, J lost 2 bases, and 14 bases lay in between. Per the germline V gene, CDR1 is GTSNPN and CDR2 is SVGIG (reference sequence). This CDR3 is 15 amino acids long. CDR3 loop: CAWSEKGRGNYGYTF. The DNA of the CDR3 is TGTGCCTGGAGTGAGAAGGGTCGGGGAAACTATGGCTACACCTTC.

The chain joins TRBV10-1 to TRBJ2-1; the match to TRBD2 covers 11 bases. This CDR3 has 12 residues. Germline V gene lookup returns CDR1 WNHNN and CDR2 SYGVQD (reference sequence). V lost 7 bases to trimming and J lost 12 bases; unmatched junction nucleotides: 5. The CDR3, as DNA: TGCGCCAGCAATCTTCTAGCGGGGGGGCAGTTCTTC. Translated: CASNLLAGGQFF.

In its sample, this clone was seen once. The CDR3 is CSVGKGNTGELFF. The CDR3 bases are TGCAGCGTTGGGAAGGGAAACACCGGGGAGCTGTTTTTT. The rearrangement joins TRBV29-1 to TRBJ2-2; D is unclear. The CDR3 has 13 amino acids. Germline V CDR1 and CDR2: SQVTM, ANQGSEA. The V end was cut by 4 bases, the J end by 2 bases, with 8 bases between.

This rearrangement joins TRBV7-9 to TRBJ1-4; D gene unclear. The CDR3 consists of 15 residues. The germline V gene has CDR1 SEHNR and CDR2 FQNEAQ (reference sequence). Trimming left V 0 bases short and J 11 bases short, with 16 bases between. CDR3 nucleotides: TGTGCCAGCAGCTTAGCGCCGGCCGCCGGAGAGAAACTGTTTTTT. Protein sequence: CASSLAPAAGEKLFF.

This chain uses TRBV4-1 with TRBJ1-2; no clear D. V lost 1 base to trimming and J lost 5 bases, with 8 bases between them. The length of the CDR3 is 13 residues. CDR1 and CDR2 from the germline V gene are MGHRA and YSYEKL. CDR3 nucleotide sequence: TGCGCCAGCAGCCAAGGGATCAGTTATGGCTACACCTTC. Its protein product is CASSQGISYGYTF.

The chain has TRBV12-3 or TRBV12-4 and TRBJ1-3; 8 bases align to TRBD1. This CDR3 contains 13 residues. Trimming cost V 5 bases and J 4 bases; bases outside gene matches: 1. This chain's CDR3 is CASSRTGGNTIYF. The CDR3, as DNA: TGTGCCAGCAGTCGGACAGGGGGAAACACCATATATTTT.

This chain uses TRBV3-1 (or the pseudogene TRBV3-2) with TRBJ1-3; D uncertain. Trimming removed 1 base from V and 0 bases from J, with 4 bases in between. Germline assignment: CDR1 LGHDT and CDR2 YNNKEL (reference sequence). The CDR3 sequence is 14 residues long. CDR3 residues: CASSQGPSGNTIYF. CDR3 coding DNA: TGTGCCAGCAGCCAAGGACCCTCTGGAAACACCATATATTTT.

The chain combines TRBV11-3 with TRBJ2-1, with TRBD1 matching over 7 bases. After removal of 3 bases from V and 8 bases from J, the junction contained 16 bases not matched to a gene. Germline V gene lookup returns CDR1 SGHNT and CDR2 YENEEA. The CDR3 consists of 17 residues. CDR3 region: CASSFGDRTLKGDEQFF. The CDR3 DNA is TGTGCCAGCAGCTTTGGGGACAGAACCCTCAAAGGGGATGAGCAGTTCTTC.

The chain couples TRBV27 to TRBJ2-1, with TRBD2 identical over 8 bases. J was trimmed by 8 bases and V by 0 bases; bases with no gene match: 3. There are 14 residues in the CDR3. The germline CDR1 and CDR2 sequences are MNHEY and SMNVEV (reference sequence). The CDR3 here is CASSLSRGAHEQFF. Written as DNA, the CDR3 is TGTGCCAGCAGTTTATCGCGGGGGGCCCATGAGCAGTTCTTC.

This clone was seen a few times. The rearrangement links TRBV2 to TRBJ1-6, with 9 bases matching TRBD1. Germline loops: CDR1 SNHLY, CDR2 FYNNEI. CDR3 length equals 13 residues. The ends lost 8 bases at V and 7 bases at J; junction bases unmatched: 3. This CDR3 reads CASSDRGNSPLHF. DNA of the CDR3: TGTGCCAGCTCTGACAGGGGGAATTCACCCCTCCACTTT.

The J gene is TRBJ2-6, the V gene TRBV2, with TRBD1 identical over 10 bases. Germline V gene data show CDR1 as SNHLY and CDR2 as FYNNEI. The CDR3 contains 22 residues. V shed 4 bases, J shed 3 bases, and the junction held 21 bases outside the gene matches. The CDR3 DNA follows: TGTGCCAGCAGTGGAAGGGGCCAAATTGACAGGGGGCGACTCGGTGGGGCCAACGTCCTGACTTTC. Translated: CASSGRGQIDRGRLGGANVLTF.

The chain links TRBV27 to TRBJ1-2; 8 bases match TRBD1. Germline CDR1 MNHEY, CDR2 SMNVEV (reference sequence). The CDR3 covers 15 residues. V shed 2 bases, J shed 4 bases, and the junction held 6 bases outside the gene matches. CDR3: CASSLKGQGGYGYTF. The CDR3 DNA reads as TGTGCCAGCAGTTTAAAAGGACAGGGTGGCTATGGCTACACCTTC.

This clone showed up just once. The genes are TRBV5-4 and TRBJ1-2, with 9 positions matching TRBD1. The CDR3 covers 17 residues. The V gene end was trimmed by 6 bases and the J gene end by 4 bases; junction bases not matched to a gene: 16. Germline CDR1 is SGHNT and CDR2 is YYREEE (reference sequence). CDR3 sequence: CASTSQPHRGPGYGYTF. In DNA form, the CDR3 reads TGTGCCAGCACCTCCCAGCCACACAGGGGGCCCGGCTATGGCTACACCTTC.

The rearrangement joins TRBV7-3 to TRBJ2-5; D is possibly TRBD1 or TRBD2 (5 bases each). V lost 6 bases and J lost 4, with 15 bases in between. The germline V gene has CDR1 SGHTA and CDR2 FQGTGA. The CDR3 spans 14 residues. The CDR3 loop reads CASSQGVGRETQYF. For the CDR3, the DNA is TGTGCCAGCAGTCAGGGCGTGGGGAGAGAGACCCAGTACTTC.

J is TRBJ1-2 and V is TRBV2; a possible D gene is TRBD1 (6 bases). Trimming removed 4 bases at V and 6 bases at J, with 12 bases between. CDR1 and CDR2 (germline): SNHLY, FYNNEI. The CDR3 contains 13 residues. The CDR3 region is CASSVRQDDGYTF. The CDR3 bases are TGTGCCAGCAGTGTTCGACAGGACGATGGCTACACCTTC.

CDR3 amino acids: CAWSVLDRGKETQYF. The CDR3 DNA sequence: TGTGCCTGGAGTGTACTGGACAGGGGCAAAGAGACCCAGTACTTC. The J gene is TRBJ2-5, the V gene TRBV30, with 9 bases identical to TRBD1. J lost 3 bases, V lost 0 bases, and 5 bases had no gene match. Germline V gene lookup returns CDR1 GTSNPN and CDR2 SVGIG (reference sequence). The CDR3 extends over 15 amino acids.

This clone has just a few counts. The V gene is TRBV15, the J gene TRBJ1-5, with D possibly being TRBD1 (5 bases). Germline lookup yields CDR1 LNHNV and CDR2 YYDKDF (reference sequence). The ends were cut back, 0 bases at V and 6 bases at J, with 6 bases in the middle. This CDR3 is built from 13 residues. The CDR3 loop is CATSRDGAQPQHF. The CDR3 DNA reads as TGTGCCACCAGCAGAGATGGGGCTCAGCCCCAGCATTTT.

The rearrangement uses TRBV7-3 and TRBJ2-1, with 10 bases that match TRBD1. The J segment lost 9 bases and the V segment lost 5 bases, leaving 13 bases of the junction unmatched. The CDR3 has 16 amino acids. Germline V CDR1 and CDR2: SGHTA, FQGTGA. In DNA, the CDR3 is TGTGCCAGCAGCCCGACTAAGGACAGGGGGGGGTTTGAGCAGTTCTTC. Amino acids: CASSPTKDRGGFEQFF. The full variable domain, in which reference TRBV7-3 and TRBJ2-1 provide the parts outside the CDR3, is GAGVSQTPSNKVTEKGKYVELRCDPISGHTALYWYRQSLGQGPEFLIYFQGTGAADDSGLPNDRFFAVRPEGSVSTLKIQRTERGDSAVYLCASSPTKDRGGFEQFFGPGTRLTVL.